One sample yielded the 20 T cell receptor beta chains listed below, sequenced in a study of T cell responses to AZD1222 COVID-19 vaccine. Only in-frame clones appear in the TCRdb table, and some are missing; sequencing was by immunoSEQ multiplex PCR. The data show more than 85,000 clones, around nine tenths seen once. Sequenced here: peripheral blood, sampled on day 0 of AZD1222 vaccination. Receptors originate from an adult in good health.

V is TRBV30 and J is TRBJ2-5; TRBD1 aligns across 7 bases. CDR1 and CDR2 (germline): GTSNPN, SVGIG (reference sequence). This CDR3 has 12 residues. Trimming removed 4 bases from V and 7 bases from J; junction bases left unmatched: 6. The CDR3 region has the DNA TGTGCCTGGACGAGGGGGCCGGGGACCCAGTACTTC. It translates to CAWTRGPGTQYF.

This clone showed up just a few times. The genes are TRBV7-9 and TRBJ2-1, with TRBD2 matching 8 bases. The CDR3 loop spans 16 amino acids. The germline V gene encodes CDR1 SEHNR and CDR2 FQNEAQ (reference sequence). Trimming cost V 0 bases and J 6 bases; bases outside gene matches: 7. The CDR3 spells CASSLAMGLDLNEQFF. The CDR3 nucleotides read TGTGCCAGCAGCTTAGCCATGGGACTAGATCTCAATGAGCAGTTCTTC.

This clone showed up just once. The chain has TRBV18 and TRBJ2-7; possible D gene TRBD1, 6 bases. The CDR3 totals 16 residues. The germline V gene has CDR1 KGHSH and CDR2 LQKENI. V was trimmed by 3 bases and J by 2 bases, leaving 17 bases between them. Here the CDR3 reads CASSPGQRRQAYEQYF. The CDR3 DNA is TGTGCCAGCTCACCTGGCCAGCGGAGACAGGCCTACGAGCAGTACTTC.

The DNA for the CDR3 is TGTGCCAGCAGCTTGATTTTCGGGACAGCAACTAATGAAAAACTGTTTTTT. Translated: CASSLIFGTATNEKLFF. The chain joins TRBV5-8 to TRBJ1-4, with 7 bases identical to TRBD1. This CDR3 has 17 residues. Germline V gene data show CDR1 as SGHTS and CDR2 as YDEGEE. Trimming removed 1 base from V and 0 bases from J; junction bases left unmatched: 6.

This chain links TRBV28 with TRBJ2-7; D may correspond to TRBD1 or TRBD2 (5 bases each). This CDR3 spans 16 amino acids. V was shortened by 4 bases and J by 2 bases, with 18 bases between the two germline ends. Germline V gene lookup returns CDR1 MDHEN and CDR2 SYDVKM. CDR3 coding DNA: TGTGCCAGCAGTTCCCCCTGGGGGACGGTAACCTACGAGCAGTACTTC. Amino acids: CASSSPWGTVTYEQYF. The full variable domain, with the rest looked up from reference TRBV28 and TRBJ2-7, is DVKVTQSSRYLVKRTGEKVFLECVQDMDHENMFWYRQDPGLGLRLIYFSYDVKMKEKGDIPEGYSVSREKKERFSLILESASTNQTSMYLCASSSPWGTVTYEQYFGPGTRLTVT.

Comments on this clone: Distinct nucleotide sequences in the sample also encode this CDR3. The V call is TRBV6-5, the J call TRBJ1-1; 9 nucleotides line up with TRBD1. V lost 0 bases, J lost 4 bases, and 0 bases stayed unmatched. The CDR3 covers 14 residues. Per germline, CDR1 MNHEY and CDR2 SVGAGI. The DNA for the CDR3 is TGTGCCAGCAGTTACTCGACAGGGGGCACTGAAGCTTTCTTT. Amino acid sequence: CASSYSTGGTEAFF.

CDR3 loop: CASSSPGTGGSNEKLFF. The CDR3 nucleotides are TGCGCCAGCAGCTCCCCCGGGACAGGGGGGTCCAATGAAAAACTGTTTTTT. This chain connects TRBV5-1 to TRBJ1-4; 11 nucleotides align to TRBD1. CDR3 length: 17 residues. J lost 5 bases, V lost 3 bases, and 9 bases had no gene match. CDR1 SGHRS and CDR2 YFSETQ come from the germline V gene.

This chain uses TRBV6-1 with TRBJ2-3; no definite D call. The V end was cut by 6 bases, the J end by 2 bases, with 12 bases between. Germline CDR1 is MNHNS and CDR2 is SASEGT. The CDR3 contains 14 residues. This CDR3 reads CASRRTADTDTQYF. In nucleotides, the CDR3 is TGTGCCAGCAGACGGACGGCCGACACAGATACGCAGTATTTT.

Only a few counts were recorded for this clone. The chain has TRBV9 and TRBJ1-3; no firm D call. V gave up 7 bases and J gave up 2 bases, with 10 bases separating them. This CDR3 is built from 13 residues. Germline V lookup: CDR1 SGDLS, CDR2 YYNGEE. This chain's CDR3 is CASGEGTGNTIYF. CDR3 DNA sequence: TGTGCCAGCGGGGAAGGAACTGGAAACACCATATATTTT.

This chain links TRBV9 with TRBJ2-5; D may match TRBD1 or TRBD2 (5 bases each). Per the germline V gene, CDR1 is SGDLS and CDR2 is YYNGEE. V lost 3 bases and J 5 bases, leaving 11 bases between the germline ends. This CDR3 has 13 residues. In nucleotides, the CDR3 is TGTGCCAGCAGCGGAGGGGCCGGGGAGACCCAGTACTTC. Translating gives CASSGGAGETQYF.

This clone was picked up a small number of times. The rearrangement joins TRBV7-8 to TRBJ1-3; D remains ambiguous. This CDR3 region has 17 residues. Trimming stripped 1 base from V and 0 bases from J, with 13 bases between. Germline loops: CDR1 SGHVS, CDR2 FQNEAQ. The CDR3, as DNA: TGTGCCAGCAGCTTAGGAAAACTAATATTCTCTGGAAACACCATATATTTT. Protein sequence: CASSLGKLIFSGNTIYF.

The rearrangement links TRBV30 to TRBJ1-2; no reliable D call. CDR3 size: 11 residues. V was pared by 1 base and J by 7 bases, with 7 bases between. Germline lookup yields CDR1 GTSNPN and CDR2 SVGIG (reference sequence). The CDR3 loop reads CAWSGGGGYTF. The DNA of the CDR3 is TGTGCCTGGAGTGGGGGAGGTGGCTACACCTTC.

The chain has TRBV28 and TRBJ1-5, with no clear D. The germline CDR1 and CDR2 sequences are MDHEN and SYDVKM. Trimming removed 7 bases at V and 0 bases at J, with 7 bases between. The CDR3 length is 13 residues. CDR3 sequence: CASTEYSNQPQHF. Written as DNA, the CDR3 is TGTGCCAGCACGGAGTATAGCAATCAGCCCCAGCATTTT.

The chain has TRBV19 and TRBJ1-5, with TRBD1 matching over 7 bases. With V trimmed by 4 bases and J by 4 bases, 1 base remained unmatched. Per the germline V gene, CDR1 is LNHDA and CDR2 is SQIVND (reference sequence). The CDR3 contains 13 residues. CDR3 DNA sequence: TGTGCCAGTAGTAAGGGGGCAAATCAGCCCCAGCATTTT. Translation gives CASSKGANQPQHF.

This clone has only a few counts. The genes are TRBV3-1 (or the pseudogene TRBV3-2) and TRBJ2-7; the D gene is possibly TRBD1 (6 bases). This CDR3 is 16 amino acids long. V was shortened by 1 base and J by 5 bases, with 18 bases between the two germline ends. Germline assignment: CDR1 LGHDT and CDR2 YNNKEL (reference sequence). Here the CDR3 reads CASSQGPPGRGDEQYF. CDR3 in DNA: TGTGCCAGCAGCCAAGGGCCTCCGGGCAGGGGTGACGAGCAGTACTTC.

V and J are TRBV6-5 and TRBJ1-1; D unclear. Trimming shortened V by 3 bases and J by 1 base, and 9 bases separated the two germline ends. Germline V CDR1 and CDR2: MNHEY, SVGAGI. The CDR3 covers 14 residues. The CDR3 nucleotides read TGTGCCAGCAGTTATTGGGCGGGGAACACTGAAGCTTTCTTT. As protein: CASSYWAGNTEAFF.

The V and J genes are TRBV9 and TRBJ2-1; 11 bases are shared with TRBD2. This CDR3 is built from 19 residues. Germline V gene data show CDR1 as SGDLS and CDR2 as YYNGEE. V lost 0 bases and J lost 0; bases outside the gene matches: 8. The CDR3 region is CASSVGGASGRYSYNEQFF. DNA of the CDR3: TGTGCCAGCAGCGTAGGTGGGGCTAGCGGGAGGTACTCCTACAATGAGCAGTTCTTC.

CDR3 protein: CASSPGQTNQPQHF. The CDR3 coding sequence is TGTGCCAGCTCACCAGGACAGACGAATCAGCCCCAGCATTTT. The chain couples TRBV18 to TRBJ1-5; TRBD1 might be the D (6 bases). The CDR3 extends over 14 amino acids. Germline CDR1 reads KGHSH; CDR2 reads LQKENI. Trimming removed 2 bases from V and 4 bases from J, with 9 bases in between.

J is TRBJ2-7 and V is TRBV5-5; TRBD1 might be the D (6 bases). V was shortened by 2 bases and J by 6 bases, with 18 bases between the two germline ends. Germline CDR1 and CDR2: SGHKS and YYEKEE (reference sequence). This CDR3 has 15 residues. CDR3 in DNA: TGTGCCAGCAGCTTTAAGTCAGGGGAGTTTAGCGAGCAGTACTTC. The encoded protein is CASSFKSGEFSEQYF. Full variable domain (missing parts from reference TRBV5-5 and TRBJ2-7): DAGVTQSPTHLIKTRGQQVTLRCSPISGHKSVSWYQQVLGQGPQFIFQYYEKEERGRGNFPDRFSARQFPNYSSELNVNALLLGDSALYLCASSFKSGEFSEQYFGPGTRLTVT.

CDR3 protein: CASSYRGGYNEQFF. In DNA, the CDR3 is TGTGCCAGCAGTTACCGGGGGGGTTACAATGAGCAGTTCTTC. The chain joins TRBV6-2 or TRBV6-3 to TRBJ2-1; 8 bases fit TRBD2. The V gene end was trimmed by 2 bases and the J gene end by 4 bases; junction bases not matched to a gene: 1. This CDR3 comprises 14 residues. Per the germline V gene, CDR1 is MNHEY and CDR2 is SVGEGT.